This T cell receptor (beta chain) comes out of a study of patients and donors after allogeneic stem cell transplantation. TCRdb reanalysed the RT-PCR reads using MiXCR and keeps one entry per CDR3 protein. The data hold hundreds of thousands of distinct CDR3 sequences, with 16% observed a single time. This clonotype was counted a few times. The CDR3 sequence is 15 residues long. After removal of 6 bases from V and 2 bases from J, the junction contained 9 bases not matched to a gene. The sequence came from a human donor who was either an allogeneic HSCT recipient or a stem cell or donor lymphocyte infusion donor (not recorded which). It is not recorded whose cells these are; they may come from a transplant donor. The rearrangement uses TRBV12-3 or TRBV12-4 and TRBJ1-2, with 7 bases aligning to TRBD1. Sample: blood, either unsorted or a sorted T cell fraction (not recorded which). The CDR3 is CASSWRAGGNYGYTF. The DNA of the CDR3 is TGTGCCAGCAGCTGGAGGGCAGGGGGGAACTATGGCTACACCTTC.